Listed below are T cell receptor beta chains from one sample, sequenced in a study of radiotherapy plus CTLA-4 blockade in lung cancer. This table comes from immunoSEQ multiplex PCR, and its TCRdb copy is limited to in-frame clones, with some not included. The sample lists some 100,000 clones, around 83% occurring once. The starting material was peripheral blood, obtained from a patient treated with radiotherapy plus ipilimumab. These receptors all come from a human donor with non-small cell lung cancer that progressed on radiotherapy plus ipilimumab. The conserved cysteine and the conserved F or W are not part of the CDR3 here. Where a row states a size, it is once, few, many or the class of an expanded clone; other rows omit it.

J gene	V gene	clone size	CDR3 protein
TRBJ1-5	TRBV6-5	-	ASSHDNQPQH
TRBJ2-1	TRBV27	-	ASSLSAGGLNEQF
TRBJ1-1	TRBV5-4	-	ASSSGTEGPYTEAF
TRBJ1-5	TRBV6-6	-	ASSPAEGVFQPQH
TRBJ1-1	TRBV30	few	AWSPGILNTEAF
TRBJ2-3	TRBV19	once	ASIENSGTDTQY
TRBJ2-6	TRBV28	-	ASSSGLAGANVLT
TRBJ2-7	TRBV11-1	once	ASNVGQSSYEQY
TRBJ2-7	TRBV11-2	-	ASSLVDPYEQY
TRBJ2-7	TRBV28	-	ASSPGNRRPYEQY
TRBJ2-7	TRBV30	-	AWTEDRSAYEQY
TRBJ2-2	TRBV9	-	ASNVQGTGELF
TRBJ2-2	TRBV9	-	ASSRDPDTGELF
TRBJ2-7	TRBV7-3	-	ASSLTYQGEQY
TRBJ2-5	TRBV25-1	-	ASSESSGGARETQY
TRBJ2-1	TRBV5-5	-	ASSLSGTSRNEQF
TRBJ2-6	TRBV5-1	-	ASSAGQGGANVLT
TRBJ1-1	TRBV5-1	-	ASSLVGVNTEAF
TRBJ2-3	TRBV7-3	-	ASSSATGQTDTQY
TRBJ2-3	TRBV18	few	ASSPPFGRGGDTQY
TRBJ1-4	TRBV18	-	ASLRDRADEKLF
TRBJ1-2	TRBV5-4	-	ASSSRQSGYT
TRBJ2-1	TRBV5-1	once	ASSTGQGANEQF
TRBJ1-1	TRBV29-1	-	SASREVNTEAF
TRBJ2-1	TRBV15	-	ATSPGRVGNEQF
TRBJ2-1	TRBV9	-	ASSVVQGTYNEQF
TRBJ1-1	TRBV9	-	ASSVGDDTEAF
TRBJ2-7	TRBV5-1	-	ASSLGTSPYEQY
TRBJ2-1	TRBV19	-	ASSIAALAGAYNEQF
TRBJ2-2	TRBV25-1	-	ASSREGPTGELF
TRBJ1-3	TRBV19	-	ASSILWSSGNTIY
TRBJ2-5	TRBV5-4	-	ASSLGQVKETQY
TRBJ1-2	TRBV28	-	ASSQQGRYGYT
TRBJ1-1	TRBV4-3	-	ASSPSKGYFTEAF
TRBJ1-2	TRBV28	-	ASSFGTGTGYT
TRBJ2-7	TRBV7-9	-	ASSPSVVSYEQY
TRBJ1-3	TRBV9	-	ASSVEGQPTGNTIY
TRBJ2-2	TRBV21-1	-	ASSLGTNTGELF
TRBJ1-3	TRBV4-3	once	ASSPNPRGKGNTIY
TRBJ1-1	TRBV11-2	-	ASSSTGGAKTEAF
TRBJ2-1	TRBV6-5	-	ASSFMDGYEQF
TRBJ1-1	TRBV6-5	-	ASSYGQGMNTEAF
TRBJ2-5	TRBV5-1	-	ASSLAPGVETQY
TRBJ2-7	TRBV4-1	-	ASSQQLRDHEQY
TRBJ1-6	TRBV30	-	AWSGPGGYNSPLH
TRBJ1-2	TRBV2	once	ASSEGGYGYT
TRBJ2-3	TRBV28	once	ASRRDRTTDTQY
TRBJ2-2	TRBV5-1	-	ASSLGDGELF
TRBJ2-3	TRBV29-1	-	SVIPGERVPTDTQY
TRBJ2-7	TRBV6-5	-	ASSYRDMPSYEQY
TRBJ2-7	TRBV28	-	ASSLSRLVGGYEQY
TRBJ2-7	TRBV4-1	once	ASSQEDISSYEQY
TRBJ2-1	TRBV6-1	few	ASSEVGGQF
TRBJ2-5	TRBV5-1	-	ASSPPGTIRETQY